The 28 T cell receptor beta chains below were found in one sample sequenced in a study of blood T cell repertoires in COVID-19. Libraries were prepared by immunoSEQ multiplex PCR; TCRdb keeps only in-frame clonotypes and omits some of them. The table lists 90,000 to 100,000 clones, about 80% of them singletons. Specimen: peripheral blood. The receptors originated from a man aged 80 or over with acute or convalescent COVID-19.

The chain employs TRBV9 and TRBJ2-2; no reliable D call. The CDR3 length is 13 residues. V dropped 0 bases and J dropped 6 bases, with 6 bases sitting between them. CDR1 and CDR2 from the germline V gene are SGDLS and YYNGEE. CDR3 residues: CASSVGAPGELFF. The CDR3 nucleotides read TGTGCCAGCAGCGTAGGGGCCCCCGGGGAGCTGTTTTTT.

This clone was seen once. The V gene is TRBV18, the J gene TRBJ2-7; D might be TRBD2 (6 bases). Trimming took off 0 bases at V and 3 bases at J, with 18 bases between the two ends. The germline V gene has CDR1 KGHSH and CDR2 LQKENI. The CDR3 has 17 residues. CDR3 in amino acids: CASSPPIIGGPNYEQYF. The DNA for the CDR3 is TGTGCCAGCTCACCACCTATTATAGGAGGGCCTAACTACGAGCAGTACTTC. Filled out from reference TRBV18 and TRBJ2-7, the complete variable domain reads NAGVMQNPRHLVRRRGQEARLRCSPMKGHSHVYWYRQLPEEGLKFMVYLQKENIIDESGMPKERFSAEFPKEGPSILRIQQVVRGDSAAYFCASSPPIIGGPNYEQYFGPGTRLTVT.

The chain joins TRBV3-1 (or the pseudogene TRBV3-2) to TRBJ2-1, with 8 bases identical to TRBD1. The CDR3 covers 17 residues. Germline lookup yields CDR1 LGHDT and CDR2 YNNKEL (reference sequence). Unmatched junction bases numbered 8, after V lost 2 bases and J lost 2 bases. CDR3 sequence: CASSQSPGQGTYNEQFF. The CDR3 nucleotides read TGTGCCAGCAGCCAAAGCCCAGGACAGGGAACCTACAATGAGCAGTTCTTC.

This clone was recorded only once. This chain's CDR3 is CASSGAGTPTYEQYF. The CDR3 DNA follows: TGTGCCAGCAGCGGTGCCGGGACACCAACCTACGAGCAGTACTTC. The chain is built from TRBV5-4 and TRBJ2-7; TRBD1 is a possible D gene (6 bases). From germline, CDR1 is SGHNT and CDR2 YYREEE (reference sequence). The CDR3 is made up of 15 amino acids. V gave up 4 bases and J gave up 2 bases, with 16 bases separating them.

CDR3 region: CASSISQGSFQETQYF. The CDR3 bases are TGTGCCAGTAGTATTAGTCAGGGATCCTTCCAAGAGACCCAGTACTTC. The rearrangement joins TRBV19 to TRBJ2-5; D might be TRBD1 (5 bases). CDR3 length equals 16 residues. From germline, CDR1 is LNHDA and CDR2 SQIVND (reference sequence). Between the trimmed V and J ends, which lost 3 bases and 1 base, there was a span of 15 bases.

V and J are TRBV9 and TRBJ2-1; 9 bases fit TRBD2. CDR1 is SGDLS and CDR2 is YYNGEE in the germline V gene. CDR3 length: 17 residues. V lost 3 bases, J lost 4 bases, and 11 bases stayed unmatched. This chain's CDR3 is CASSARRAGGPYNEQFF. In nucleotides, the CDR3 is TGTGCCAGCAGCGCTCGCCGAGCGGGGGGTCCGTACAATGAGCAGTTCTTC.

This clone was seen a handful of times. The gene calls are TRBV11-2 and TRBJ1-6; D is undetermined. The germline V and J ends were trimmed by 0 bases and 7 bases, with 4 bases remaining between them. The CDR3 consists of 13 residues. CDR1 SGHAT and CDR2 FQNNGV come from the germline V gene. The CDR3 reads CASSLDRNSPLHF. The CDR3 coding sequence is TGTGCCAGCAGCTTAGATCGGAATTCACCCCTCCACTTT.

This clone was counted only a few times. The genes are TRBV13 and TRBJ2-1, with TRBD1 matching 7 bases. The junction had 12 bases not matched to a gene; V was cut back by 7 bases and J by 3 bases. Germline CDR1 and CDR2: PRHDT and FYEKMQ (reference sequence). CDR3 length: 16 amino acids. This CDR3 reads CASKIHRDRRYNEQFF. CDR3 sequence (DNA): TGTGCCAGCAAGATACACCGGGACAGACGCTACAATGAGCAGTTCTTC.

The rearrangement uses TRBV27 and TRBJ2-3, with D tentatively TRBD2 (7 bases). This CDR3 is 15 amino acids long. Between the trimmed V and J ends, which lost 2 bases and 2 bases, there was a span of 11 bases. Germline V gene sequence: CDR1 MNHEY, CDR2 SMNVEV (reference sequence). The CDR3 protein is CASSLLGGPTDTQYF. As DNA, the CDR3 is TGTGCCAGCAGTTTACTGGGGGGGCCCACAGATACGCAGTATTTT.

In its sample, this clone was seen a few times. V and J are TRBV10-1 and TRBJ2-2, with D hard to call. Trimming left V 3 bases short and J 6 bases short, with 14 bases between. The germline gives CDR1 WNHNN, CDR2 SYGVQD (reference sequence). The CDR3 runs to 15 residues. CDR3 DNA: TGCGCCAGCAGTGATAGAAGAGGTAGCCCCGGGGAGCTGTTTTTT. Amino acids: CASSDRRGSPGELFF.

The chain couples TRBV5-6 to TRBJ2-7; D possibly corresponds to TRBD2 (5 bases). Per germline, CDR1 SGHDT and CDR2 YYEEEE. V dropped 0 bases and J dropped 13 bases, with 11 bases sitting between them. This CDR3 comprises 11 residues. DNA for the CDR3: TGTGCCAGCAGCTTGGCCGGGGTACAATACTTC. Protein: CASSLAGVQYF.

The chain couples TRBV5-1 to TRBJ1-5; no reliable D call. The length of the CDR3 is 13 residues. From germline, CDR1 is SGHRS and CDR2 YFSETQ. V was pared by 0 bases and J by 7 bases, with 8 bases between. In nucleotides, the CDR3 is TGCGCCAGCAGCTTGGGAGGAATGCAGCCCCAGCATTTT. The encoded protein is CASSLGGMQPQHF. Using reference TRBV5-1 and TRBJ1-5 for the parts outside the CDR3, the full variable domain is KAGVTQTPRYLIKTRGQQVTLSCSPISGHRSVSWYQQTPGQGLQFLFEYFSETQRNKGNFPGRFSGRQFSNSRSEMNVSTLELGDSALYLCASSLGGMQPQHFGDGTRLSIL.

J is TRBJ2-1 and V is TRBV19; D might be TRBD1 (6 bases). The CDR3 sequence is 16 residues long. The V gene lost 7 bases and the J gene lost 2 bases, with 18 bases spanning the gap. Germline V gene data show CDR1 as LNHDA and CDR2 as SQIVND (reference sequence). The CDR3 DNA reads as TGTGCCAGTACCCCCGGCCCGGACAGAGCCTACAATGAGCAGTTCTTC. Translation gives CASTPGPDRAYNEQFF. Together with reference TRBV19 and TRBJ2-1, the CDR3 gives the full variable domain: DGGITQSPKYLFRKEGQNVTLSCEQNLNHDAMYWYRQDPGQGLRLIYYSQIVNDFQKGDIAEGYSVSREKKESFPLTVTSAQKNPTAFYLCASTPGPDRAYNEQFFGPGTRLTVL.

Only a few counts were recorded for this clone. V and J are TRBV30 and TRBJ2-3; TRBD1 matches at 7 bases. Germline trimming cut 3 bases from V and 8 bases from J; bases unmatched to any gene: 8. The CDR3 consists of 13 residues. The germline CDR1 and CDR2 sequences are GTSNPN and SVGIG (reference sequence). The DNA for the CDR3 is TGTGCCTGGAGCGCGACAGGGTTAGCTACGCAGTATTTT. Residues: CAWSATGLATQYF.

The gene calls are TRBV24-1 and TRBJ2-1; weak D call: TRBD2 (6 bases). Germline V gene sequence: CDR1 KGHDR, CDR2 SFDVKD. The CDR3 has 15 residues. V lost 4 bases and J lost 3, with 12 bases in between. CDR3 coding DNA: TGTGCCACCAGTGACATATCTAGCGACTACAATGAGCAGTTCTTC. Translated, it gives CATSDISSDYNEQFF.

The chain is built from TRBV18 and TRBJ1-1; the D is unclear. V lost 2 bases, J lost 6 bases, and 10 bases lay in between. In germline, CDR1 is KGHSH, CDR2 LQKENI. This CDR3 region has 13 residues. The CDR3 here is CASSPSVGAEAFF. The CDR3 region has the DNA TGTGCCAGCTCACCAAGCGTAGGCGCTGAAGCTTTCTTT.

The J gene is TRBJ2-5, the V gene TRBV7-6, with D tentatively TRBD2 (5 bases). This CDR3 comprises 14 residues. The V end lost 4 bases, the J end lost 5 bases, and 14 bases lay between the germline ends. The V gene's germline CDR1 is SGHVS and CDR2 FNYEAQ. The CDR3 DNA reads as TGTGCCAGCAGCTCTGACGGAGGCAGCGAGACCCAGTACTTC. Protein sequence: CASSSDGGSETQYF.

This clone was observed a single time. The genes are TRBV5-1 and TRBJ1-1; D perhaps matches TRBD1 (6 bases). In germline, CDR1 is SGHRS, CDR2 YFSETQ. CDR3 size: 15 residues. V lost 7 bases and J lost 0, with 16 bases in between. This CDR3 reads CASHIGGAVNTEAFF. The CDR3 DNA reads as TGCGCCAGCCACATTGGGGGGGCCGTGAACACTGAAGCTTTCTTT.

The chain combines TRBV30 with TRBJ2-7, with D perhaps TRBD2 (5 bases). V shed 5 bases and J shed 1 base, with 6 bases lying between them. The CDR3 loop spans 11 amino acids. Germline CDR1 and CDR2: GTSNPN and SVGIG (reference sequence). The CDR3 coding sequence is TGTGCCTGGGGGGAGTCCTACGAGCAGTACTTC. It yields the protein CAWGESYEQYF.

This clone was counted a single time. The chain joins TRBV29-1 to TRBJ2-2; the match to TRBD1 covers 7 bases. Trimming at V came to 2 bases and at J to 2 bases, leaving 8 bases not matched to a gene. The CDR3 is 16 amino acids. Per germline, CDR1 SQVTM and CDR2 ANQGSEA. Here the CDR3 reads CSVESVRGRNTGELFF. DNA of the CDR3: TGCAGCGTTGAAAGTGTAAGGGGGCGAAACACCGGGGAGCTGTTTTTT.

A single count supports this clone. This sequence joins TRBV4-3 and TRBJ1-1; TRBD1 matches 9 bases. Germline V gene lookup returns CDR1 LGHNA and CDR2 YSLEER. The CDR3 consists of 14 residues. The ends lost 5 bases at V and 2 bases at J; junction bases unmatched: 3. The CDR3 nucleotides are TGCGCCAGCAGCATGACAGGGGGAAACACTGAAGCTTTCTTT. Its protein is CASSMTGGNTEAFF.

The chain couples TRBV19 to TRBJ2-7; the match to TRBD1 covers 11 bases. The CDR3 contains 15 residues. From germline, CDR1 is LNHDA and CDR2 SQIVND (reference sequence). With V trimmed by 7 bases and J by 5 bases, 10 bases remained unmatched. The CDR3 loop is CASTEGGTGGNEQYF. The CDR3 DNA follows: TGTGCCAGTACTGAAGGAGGGACAGGGGGAAACGAGCAGTACTTC.

The rearrangement uses TRBV14 and TRBJ2-5, with a weak D call TRBD2 (6 bases). Germline values: CDR1 SGHDN, CDR2 FVKESK. Trimming removed 3 bases at V and 1 base at J, with 6 bases between. The CDR3 runs 13 residues. The CDR3: CASSQGLQETQYF. The DNA for the CDR3 is TGTGCCAGCAGCCAGGGACTCCAAGAGACCCAGTACTTC.

Here the CDR3 DNA reads TGTGCCAGCTCCTCTACAGGGAGGGTTAACTCCTACGAGCAGTACTTC. Its protein is CASSSTGRVNSYEQYF. The chain has TRBV18 and TRBJ2-7, with D tentatively TRBD2 (7 bases). This CDR3 is 16 amino acids long. V gave up 6 bases and J gave up 0 bases, with 18 bases separating them. Germline CDR1 is KGHSH and CDR2 is LQKENI.

V is TRBV6-5 and J is TRBJ2-1, with 8 bases identical to TRBD2. Germline assignment: CDR1 MNHEY and CDR2 SVGAGI. The CDR3 is 14 amino acids. Trimming removed 7 bases from V and 8 bases from J; junction bases left unmatched: 10. The CDR3 bases are TGTGCCAGCATTGCTAGCGGGCGTAGGGATGAGCAGTTCTTC. This gives the protein CASIASGRRDEQFF.

This chain joins TRBV9 and TRBJ2-5, with 10 bases fitting TRBD2. This CDR3 region has 16 residues. Germline trimming cut 0 bases from V and 5 bases from J; bases unmatched to any gene: 7. Looked up from germline, CDR1 is SGDLS and CDR2 is YYNGEE. CDR3 nucleotides: TGTGCCAGCAGCGTAGGGCTAGCGGGAGCCGGGGAGACCCAGTACTTC. Its protein is CASSVGLAGAGETQYF.

V gene TRBV28 combines with J gene TRBJ1-2; D may be TRBD1 (5 bases). Germline values: CDR1 MDHEN, CDR2 SYDVKM. This CDR3 spans 12 amino acids. V lost 8 bases to trimming and J lost 8 bases, with 15 bases between them. DNA for the CDR3: TGTGCCAGCGATTTCAGGCAGGGCGGCTACACCTTC. Amino acids: CASDFRQGGYTF.

The chain uses TRBV3-1 (or the pseudogene TRBV3-2) and TRBJ2-1, with TRBD2 matching 10 bases. The CDR3 runs to 15 residues. V shed 3 bases and J 6 bases; nucleotides not matched to a gene: 5. CDR1 and CDR2 from the germline V gene are LGHDT and YNNKEL (reference sequence). The CDR3 here is CASSHSGGARNEQFF. CDR3 sequence (DNA): TGTGCCAGCAGCCACAGCGGGGGGGCACGCAATGAGCAGTTCTTC.